This T cell receptor beta chain was captured by sequencing in a study of cytomegalovirus exposure and HLA in healthy donors. For the study at large: The 90 to 150 validation repertoires used a platform that matched the one used for the 600 to 750 first-cohort repertoires, as a later analysis reported.

Deletions cut 3 bases from V and 1 base from J, with 12 bases between. This CDR3 has 16 amino acids. CDR1 MNHEY and CDR2 SVGAGI come from the germline V gene. Sequenced by immunoSEQ multiplex PCR; TCRdb stores in-frame clones only, minus some. The profile shows about 110,000 clones, about 85% of them singletons. The receptor was derived from a woman aged 18-35 years in good health and CMV-seropositive. The specimen was PBMCs. The chain is built from TRBV6-5 and TRBJ2-2, with D perhaps matching TRBD1 (6 bases). The CDR3, as DNA: TGTGCCAGCAGTTATCAAACAGGGTTGAACACCGGGGAGCTGTTTTTT. This translates into CASSYQTGLNTGELFF.